This is a list of T cell receptor beta chains from one sample in a study of T-cell memory formation after mild COVID-19. TCRdb used MiXCR to reprocess the 5' RACE reads, holding one entry per CDR3 protein. The sample has 450,000 or so distinct CDR3 sequences, roughly 25% seen once. Input material: PBMCs or a T cell subset sorted from them (not recorded which). Receptor source: an adult woman who had mild COVID-19 (a few samples of this study predate the infection). Cell type and time point are not known. CDR3s include the opening cysteine and the closing phenylalanine or tryptophan. D genes are given only for firm matches. Where a row states a size, it is once, few, many or the class of an expanded clone; other rows omit it.

V	J	size	D	CDR3	DNA
TRBV2	TRBJ2-4	few	NA	CASSVWVAKNIQYF	TGTGCCAGCAGTGTTTGGGTTGCCAAAAACATTCAGTACTTC
TRBV6-2/TRBV6-3	TRBJ2-1	many	TRBD1	CATRLAGTAFF	TGTGCCACCCGTCTGGCCGGGACAGCGTTCTTC
TRBV29-1	TRBJ2-2	NA	NA	CSVARGGSGELFF	TGCAGCGTTGCACGAGGGGGATCCGGGGAGCTGTTTTTT
TRBV5-4	TRBJ2-3	few	TRBD2	CASSLKSGGGTADTQYF	TGTGCCAGCAGCTTGAAGAGCGGGGGGGGGACCGCAGATACGCAGTATTTT
TRBV5-1	TRBJ1-5	NA	NA	CASSLQGDNQPQHF	TGCGCCAGCAGCCTTCAGGGAGACAATCAGCCCCAGCATTTT
TRBV7-3	TRBJ2-1	few	TRBD1	CASSLTIRDRKFF	TGTGCCAGCAGCTTAACGATCCGGGACAGGAAGTTCTTC
TRBV27	TRBJ2-7	few	TRBD2	CASSSGSRSGGLLYEQYF	TGTGCCAGCAGCTCAGGTTCCCGAAGCGGGGGGCTACTCTACGAGCAGTACTTC
TRBV6-6	TRBJ2-5	NA	NA	CASSHHATADQETQYF	TGTGCCAGCAGTCACCACGCCACAGCCGACCAAGAGACCCAGTACTTC
TRBV9	TRBJ2-1	once	TRBD1	CASSGRTGTPYNEQFF	TGTGCCAGCAGCGGTCGGACAGGGACGCCCTACAATGAGCAGTTCTTC
TRBV2	TRBJ1-2	NA	NA	CASSEGQALAGYTF	TGTGCCAGCAGTGAAGGACAGGCTCTGGCGGGCTACACCTTC
TRBV4-1	TRBJ1-2	few	NA	CASSQPRADYYGYTF	TGCGCCAGCAGCCAACCCCGGGCAGATTACTATGGCTACACCTTC
TRBV4-2	TRBJ2-1	few	TRBD2	CASSLRPGLAGETEYEQFF	TGTGCCAGCAGCCTAAGACCGGGACTAGCGGGGGAAACCGAGTATGAGCAGTTCTTC
TRBV12-3/TRBV12-4	TRBJ2-4	few	NA	CASSLLTEGDIQYF	TGTGCCAGCAGTTTACTGACAGAGGGGGACATTCAGTACTTC
TRBV19	TRBJ1-5	few	TRBD1	CASSPTGSLQPQHF	TGTGCCAGTAGCCCGACAGGGTCTCTTCAGCCCCAGCATTTT
TRBV9	TRBJ2-7	NA	TRBD2	CASSASGKPLSYEQYF	TGTGCCAGCAGCGCTAGCGGGAAACCCCTCTCCTACGAGCAGTACTTC
TRBV30	TRBJ2-1	NA	NA	CAWSGSQGVIRNEQFF	TGTGCCTGGAGTGGCTCACAAGGGGTGATACGCAATGAGCAGTTCTTC
TRBV19	TRBJ1-2	NA	NA	CASSKQVDYGYTF	TGTGCCAGTTCTAAGCAGGTGGACTATGGCTACACCTTC
TRBV12-5	TRBJ1-2	few	NA	CASGFAIYPSGNYGYTF	TGTGCTAGTGGTTTCGCGATCTATCCTTCGGGAAACTATGGCTACACCTTC
TRBV6-5	TRBJ1-1	NA	NA	CASSYSTENTEAFF	TGTGCCAGCAGTTACTCGACAGAAAACACTGAAGCTTTCTTT
TRBV12-3/TRBV12-4	TRBJ2-5	many	TRBD2	CASRGLAGETQYF	TGTGCCAGCAGAGGACTAGCAGGCGAGACCCAGTACTTC
TRBV12-3/TRBV12-4	TRBJ1-5	few	NA	CASSFRAENQPQHF	TGTGCCAGCAGTTTCAGGGCGGAGAATCAGCCCCAGCATTTT
TRBV12-3/TRBV12-4	TRBJ2-3	many	NA	CASSTGTDTQYF	TGTGCCAGCAGTACTGGTACAGATACGCAGTATTTT
TRBV12-3/TRBV12-4	TRBJ2-3	many	NA	CASSYSGVGTDTQYF	TGTGCCAGCAGTTACTCTGGGGTAGGCACAGATACGCAGTATTTT
TRBV11-2	TRBJ2-3	few	NA	CASSLEIRGDTQYF	TGTGCCAGCAGCTTAGAGATCCGGGGGGATACGCAGTATTTT
TRBV6-5	TRBJ2-7	once	NA	CASSYSRGDEQYF	TGTGCCAGCAGTTACTCTAGGGGGGACGAGCAGTACTTC
TRBV7-2	TRBJ2-3	few	TRBD2	CASSRGLAGVNRGTDTQYF	TGTGCCAGCAGCCGGGGACTAGCGGGAGTGAACCGGGGCACAGATACGCAGTATTTT
TRBV7-9	TRBJ1-1	NA	NA	CASSLQGVEAFF	TGTGCCAGCAGCTTACAGGGAGTCGAAGCTTTCTTT
TRBV2	TRBJ2-7	NA	NA	CASMGLIYEQYF	TGTGCCAGCATGGGGCTAATCTACGAGCAGTACTTC
TRBV18	TRBJ2-5	many	NA	CASSPGGTQYF	TGTGCCAGCTCACCGGGCGGGACCCAGTACTTC
TRBV7-9	TRBJ2-7	NA	NA	CASSLDDWGGSYEQYF	TGTGCCAGCAGCTTAGATGACTGGGGAGGCTCCTACGAGCAGTACTTC
TRBV5-4	TRBJ2-1	NA	NA	CASSRTTNYNEQFF	TGTGCCAGCAGCCGCACAACTAACTACAATGAGCAGTTCTTC
TRBV15	TRBJ1-2	few	NA	CATSRDHSVANYGYTF	TGTGCCACCAGCAGAGATCATAGTGTAGCTAACTATGGCTACACCTTC
TRBV20-1	TRBJ2-5	few	TRBD2	CSARDTSGRAGETQYF	TGCAGTGCTAGGGATACTAGCGGGAGGGCCGGAGAGACCCAGTACTTC
TRBV24-1	TRBJ2-5	once	NA	CATSERERTQYF	TGTGCCACCAGTGAAAGGGAAAGGACCCAGTACTTC
TRBV7-9	TRBJ1-2	few	TRBD1	CASSLAGTGPSYGYTF	TGTGCCAGCAGCTTAGCTGGGACAGGGCCTTCCTATGGCTACACCTTC
TRBV9	TRBJ1-3	NA	NA	CASSVEGVGSGNTIYF	TGTGCCAGCAGCGTAGAAGGAGTGGGCTCTGGAAACACCATATATTTT
TRBV5-1	TRBJ1-1	once	NA	CASSATDSRTEAFF	TGCGCCAGCAGCGCTACCGACTCCCGGACTGAAGCTTTCTTT